The text below deals with one TCR beta chain. What it binds is unknown. The table came from immunoSEQ multiplex PCR; TCRdb's copy has only in-frame clones and leaves some out. The sample includes 3,500 to 5,500 clones, around 80% of them seen just once. The sample comes from a study of T cells after posttransplantation cyclophosphamide. Trimming removed 6 bases at V and 0 bases at J, with 10 bases between. CDR1 is MNHNS, CDR2 SASEGT, per germline. The CDR3 extends over 14 amino acids. General study points: TRB clonality was highly associated with recipient CMV seropositivity and reactivation.

Busulfan-fludarabine conditioning, marrow transplant, and cyclophosphamide on days +3 and +4 were administered. This specimen was PBMCs, taken after allogeneic stem cell transplant with posttransplant cyclophosphamide. V usage is TRBV6-1 and J usage is TRBJ2-3; TRBD2 might be the D (6 bases). The receptor's source is a male patient aged 40 to 55 who received an allogeneic stem cell transplant from a related donor, was CMV-positive, and had acute and chronic GVHD. Some T cells may arise from the graft donor. CDR3 protein: CASSPGTSTDTQYF. The DNA of the CDR3 is TGTGCCAGCAGCCCCGGGACTAGCACAGATACGCAGTATTTT.